The clone carrying this T cell receptor beta chain came up a few times. Its target is not known. The data originate from a study of vaccination and CD4 T cells after COVID-19. General study points: Spike mono-reactivity applied to 304 of 307 vaccine-specific clones detected in convalescent patients. With convalescent patients, a median about 87% of reactive clones emerged solely after vaccination.

The CDR3 spans 16 residues. Germline V gene data show CDR1 as SGHRS and CDR2 as YFSETQ. V dropped 4 bases and J dropped 0 bases, with 11 bases sitting between them. This sample's treatment: approximately nine-day PBMC culture with coronavirus spike peptide pools or control peptides (ViraFEST assay). Once obtained from cultured CD4+ T cells, the DNA was sequenced using the Oncomine TCR Beta short-read assay. TCRdb passed the PCR reads through MiXCR, listing each CDR3 protein once. Found here are 13,000 or so distinct CDR3 sequences, roughly half of them singletons; the top ten hold roughly a sixth. This chain joins TRBV5-1 and TRBJ2-6, with D tentatively TRBD2 (5 bases). Source material: CD4+ T cells from blood, cultured in vitro. This clonotype was obtained from a human donor who had recovered from COVID-19. CDR3: CASSRGLSSGANVLTF. In DNA form, the CDR3 reads TGCGCCAGCAGCCGCGGACTTAGCTCTGGGGCCAACGTCCTGACTTTC.